The rows below give T cell receptor beta chains drawn from one sample of a study of blood T cell repertoires in COVID-19. The table came from immunoSEQ multiplex PCR; TCRdb's copy has only in-frame clones and leaves some out. The sample holds 130,000 or so clones, approximately 80% seen once. The sample comprised peripheral blood. Every receptor here comes from a woman aged 55-69 years with acute or convalescent COVID-19. Both conserved end residues are part of each CDR3. Each record gives: clone size, V gene, D gene, J gene, CDR3 protein, CDR3 DNA. A D gene is named only where the DNA matches it firmly. Expanded clones get a size class; other rows say once, few or many, or leave the size out.

abundance: .
v_gene: TRBV5-1
d_gene: TRBD1
j_gene: TRBJ1-2
CDR3aa: CASSLAGQGVYGYTF
CDR3nt: TGCGCCAGCAGCTTGGCCGGACAGGGTGTCTATGGCTACACCTTC

abundance: .
v_gene: TRBV10-3
d_gene: TRBD1
j_gene: TRBJ2-4
CDR3aa: CAISARTGITGNIQYF
CDR3nt: TGTGCCATCAGTGCCCGGACAGGGATTACTGGAAACATTCAGTACTTC

abundance: .
v_gene: TRBV30
d_gene: TRBD1
j_gene: TRBJ1-2
CDR3aa: CAWRDRAWPNYGYTF
CDR3nt: TGTGCCTGGAGGGACAGGGCCTGGCCTAACTATGGCTACACCTTC

abundance: .
v_gene: TRBV10-1
d_gene: TRBD1
j_gene: TRBJ1-2
CDR3aa: CASSERQGHGYTF
CDR3nt: TGCGCCAGCAGTGAGAGACAGGGTCATGGCTACACCTTC

abundance: once
v_gene: TRBV5-5
d_gene: TRBD2
j_gene: TRBJ2-2
CDR3aa: CASSLVRGASWAGELFF
CDR3nt: TGTGCCAGCAGCTTGGTGCGGGGGGCCTCATGGGCCGGGGAGCTGTTTTTT

abundance: .
v_gene: TRBV5-6
d_gene: .
j_gene: TRBJ1-1
CDR3aa: CASSREYRNTEAFF
CDR3nt: TGTGCCAGCAGTAGGGAGTATCGGAACACTGAAGCTTTCTTT

abundance: .
v_gene: TRBV20-1
d_gene: .
j_gene: TRBJ2-1
CDR3aa: CSARLGHEQFF
CDR3nt: TGCAGTGCGCGACTAGGTCATGAGCAGTTCTTC

abundance: .
v_gene: TRBV29-1
d_gene: TRBD2
j_gene: TRBJ2-3
CDR3aa: CSVAVASGGDTQYF
CDR3nt: TGCAGCGTTGCCGTGGCTAGCGGAGGGGATACGCAGTATTTT

abundance: .
v_gene: TRBV9
d_gene: .
j_gene: TRBJ1-1
CDR3aa: CASSPRDTVNTEAFF
CDR3nt: TGTGCCAGCAGCCCTCGGGACACCGTGAACACTGAAGCTTTCTTT

abundance: .
v_gene: TRBV4-1
d_gene: TRBD1
j_gene: TRBJ1-4
CDR3aa: CASSQVSTGGVEKLFF
CDR3nt: TGCGCCAGCAGCCAGGTCTCGACAGGGGGCGTTGAAAAACTGTTTTTT

abundance: .
v_gene: TRBV29-1
d_gene: TRBD2
j_gene: TRBJ2-7
CDR3aa: CSAGTGTTVNEQYF
CDR3nt: TGCAGCGCAGGAACCGGGACTACGGTAAACGAGCAGTACTTC

abundance: .
v_gene: TRBV2
d_gene: TRBD1
j_gene: TRBJ1-1
CDR3aa: CASSAGQGRLNTEAFF
CDR3nt: TGTGCCAGCAGCGCTGGACAGGGGAGATTGAACACTGAAGCTTTCTTT

abundance: .
v_gene: TRBV5-1
d_gene: TRBD2
j_gene: TRBJ2-3
CDR3aa: CASSPGLAGARDTQYF
CDR3nt: TGCGCCAGCAGCCCGGGACTAGCGGGGGCCAGGGATACGCAGTATTTT

abundance: .
v_gene: TRBV6-5
d_gene: .
j_gene: TRBJ2-1
CDR3aa: CASRPRTVHDNEQFF
CDR3nt: TGTGCCAGCAGGCCCCGGACAGTCCACGACAATGAGCAGTTCTTC

abundance: .
v_gene: TRBV30
d_gene: .
j_gene: TRBJ2-1
CDR3aa: CAWSKGQLTYNEQFF
CDR3nt: TGTGCCTGGAGCAAGGGGCAGCTTACCTACAATGAGCAGTTCTTC

abundance: .
v_gene: TRBV11-2
d_gene: .
j_gene: TRBJ1-1
CDR3aa: CASSLPGNTEAFF
CDR3nt: TGTGCCAGCAGCTTACCGGGGAACACTGAAGCTTTCTTT

abundance: .
v_gene: TRBV19
d_gene: TRBD1
j_gene: TRBJ1-5
CDR3aa: CASSRGGTVISQHF
CDR3nt: TGTGCCAGTTCGCGAGGCGGGACAGTCATATCCCAGCATTTT

abundance: .
v_gene: TRBV12-3/TRBV12-4
d_gene: .
j_gene: TRBJ1-1
CDR3aa: CASSWGRQLEAFF
CDR3nt: TGTGCCAGCAGTTGGGGGAGGCAGCTTGAAGCTTTCTTT

abundance: once
v_gene: TRBV2
d_gene: TRBD2
j_gene: TRBJ2-1
CDR3aa: CASSATSGGWNEQFF
CDR3nt: TGTGCCAGCAGTGCAACTAGCGGGGGGTGGAATGAGCAGTTCTTC

abundance: .
v_gene: TRBV3-1/TRBV3-2
d_gene: TRBD2
j_gene: TRBJ2-7
CDR3aa: CASSQVDGGEQYF
CDR3nt: TGTGCCAGCAGCCAAGTTGACGGGGGGGAGCAGTACTTC

abundance: .
v_gene: TRBV19
d_gene: TRBD1
j_gene: TRBJ2-3
CDR3aa: CASSISGGQGRTQYF
CDR3nt: TGTGCCAGTAGTATCTCTGGGGGACAGGGAAGAACGCAGTATTTT

abundance: .
v_gene: TRBV5-1
d_gene: .
j_gene: TRBJ1-1
CDR3aa: CASSSPTGSSGGTEAFF
CDR3nt: TGCGCCAGCAGCTCCCCCACCGGGTCGTCGGGAGGCACTGAAGCTTTCTTT

abundance: few
v_gene: TRBV7-9
d_gene: .
j_gene: TRBJ1-1
CDR3aa: CASSWEGTEAFF
CDR3nt: TGTGCCAGCAGCTGGGAGGGGACTGAAGCTTTCTTT

abundance: .
v_gene: TRBV11-1
d_gene: TRBD1
j_gene: TRBJ1-6
CDR3aa: CASSLGDSRNSPLHF
CDR3nt: TGTGCCAGCTCATTAGGGGACAGTCGAAATTCACCCCTCCACTTT

abundance: .
v_gene: TRBV6-6
d_gene: .
j_gene: TRBJ1-5
CDR3aa: CASSSQSDQPQHF
CDR3nt: TGTGCCAGCAGTTCACAGTCTGATCAGCCCCAGCATTTT

abundance: .
v_gene: TRBV6-6
d_gene: .
j_gene: TRBJ1-3
CDR3aa: CASSYTALPGNTIYF
CDR3nt: TGTGCCAGCAGTTACACAGCCCTACCTGGAAACACCATATATTTT

abundance: .
v_gene: TRBV11-2
d_gene: TRBD2
j_gene: TRBJ2-3
CDR3aa: CASSFRPQAGAGTDTQYF
CDR3nt: TGTGCCAGCAGCTTCCGTCCCCAAGCGGGGGCGGGCACAGATACGCAGTATTTT

abundance: .
v_gene: TRBV29-1
d_gene: .
j_gene: TRBJ1-4
CDR3aa: CSARGNEKLFF
CDR3nt: TGCAGCGCCCGGGGTAATGAAAAACTGTTTTTT

abundance: few
v_gene: TRBV29-1
d_gene: .
j_gene: TRBJ1-1
CDR3aa: CSVGTTLQGTEAFF
CDR3nt: TGCAGCGTAGGGACGACCTTACAGGGAACTGAAGCTTTCTTT

abundance: .
v_gene: TRBV6-1
d_gene: TRBD2
j_gene: TRBJ2-7
CDR3aa: CASREGTSGVYEQYF
CDR3nt: TGTGCCAGCAGGGAAGGGACTAGCGGGGTCTACGAGCAGTACTTC

abundance: .
v_gene: TRBV19
d_gene: .
j_gene: TRBJ1-4
CDR3aa: CASSTTGNVNEKLFF
CDR3nt: TGTGCCAGTAGTACCACAGGGAACGTGAATGAAAAACTGTTTTTT

abundance: once
v_gene: TRBV5-1
d_gene: .
j_gene: TRBJ1-2
CDR3aa: CASSNGSPYGYTF
CDR3nt: TGCGCCAGCAGCAACGGGAGTCCCTATGGCTACACCTTC

abundance: once
v_gene: TRBV2
d_gene: .
j_gene: TRBJ1-1
CDR3aa: CASSARLQGVTEAFF
CDR3nt: TGTGCCAGCAGTGCGCGGCTTCAAGGGGTCACTGAAGCTTTCTTT

abundance: once
v_gene: TRBV27
d_gene: .
j_gene: TRBJ2-3
CDR3aa: CASSIQGIAATDTQYF
CDR3nt: TGTGCCAGCAGTATACAGGGTATCGCCGCCACAGATACGCAGTATTTT

abundance: once
v_gene: TRBV12-3/TRBV12-4
d_gene: TRBD1
j_gene: TRBJ1-4
CDR3aa: CASSPGQAGLFF
CDR3nt: TGTGCCAGCAGTCCAGGACAGGCGGGGCTGTTTTTT

abundance: .
v_gene: TRBV2
d_gene: .
j_gene: TRBJ2-3
CDR3aa: CASSTTKRPGTDTQYF
CDR3nt: TGTGCCAGCAGTACTACGAAGAGGCCAGGGACAGATACGCAGTATTTT

abundance: .
v_gene: TRBV12-3/TRBV12-4
d_gene: .
j_gene: TRBJ2-1
CDR3aa: CASSRSDSGQFF
CDR3nt: TGTGCCAGCAGTAGGAGTGACTCTGGGCAGTTCTTC

abundance: .
v_gene: TRBV3-1/TRBV3-2
d_gene: .
j_gene: TRBJ1-1
CDR3aa: CASSQAANTEAFF
CDR3nt: TGTGCCAGCAGCCAGGCGGCGAACACTGAAGCTTTCTTT

abundance: .
v_gene: TRBV19
d_gene: TRBD1
j_gene: TRBJ2-3
CDR3aa: CASSIGTGALTDTQYF
CDR3nt: TGTGCCAGTAGTATCGGCACAGGGGCCCTCACAGATACGCAGTATTTT

abundance: .
v_gene: TRBV27
d_gene: .
j_gene: TRBJ1-1
CDR3aa: CASRRDGVQNTEAFF
CDR3nt: TGTGCCAGCAGGAGAGACGGGGTACAGAACACTGAAGCTTTCTTT

abundance: .
v_gene: TRBV5-1
d_gene: TRBD1
j_gene: TRBJ1-1
CDR3aa: CASSPQGQGRATEAFF
CDR3nt: TGCGCCAGCAGCCCCCAGGGACAGGGGAGAGCCACTGAAGCTTTCTTT

abundance: .
v_gene: TRBV30
d_gene: .
j_gene: TRBJ1-2
CDR3aa: CAWSQGAGYTF
CDR3nt: TGTGCCTGGAGCCAAGGGGCTGGCTACACCTTC

abundance: .
v_gene: TRBV30
d_gene: .
j_gene: TRBJ1-5
CDR3aa: CAWSWDSNQPQHF
CDR3nt: TGTGCCTGGAGCTGGGACTCCAATCAGCCCCAGCATTTT

abundance: .
v_gene: TRBV7-9
d_gene: TRBD1
j_gene: TRBJ2-3
CDR3aa: CASRATGADTQYF
CDR3nt: TGTGCCAGCAGGGCTACAGGGGCAGATACGCAGTATTTT

abundance: .
v_gene: TRBV7-3
d_gene: TRBD1
j_gene: TRBJ2-5
CDR3aa: CASSLQGQEETQYF
CDR3nt: TGTGCCAGCAGCCTTCAGGGACAGGAAGAGACCCAGTACTTC

abundance: many
v_gene: TRBV9
d_gene: TRBD1
j_gene: TRBJ2-6
CDR3aa: CASSSRQGTGANVLTF
CDR3nt: TGTGCCAGCAGCTCCCGACAGGGGACTGGGGCCAACGTCCTGACTTTC

abundance: .
v_gene: TRBV11-2
d_gene: TRBD1
j_gene: TRBJ1-6
CDR3aa: CASSLTTGPHYNSPLHF
CDR3nt: TGTGCCAGCAGCTTAACGACAGGGCCCCACTATAATTCACCCCTCCACTTT

abundance: few
v_gene: TRBV28
d_gene: .
j_gene: TRBJ1-4
CDR3aa: CASSLATNEKLFF
CDR3nt: TGTGCCAGCAGTCTTGCGACTAATGAAAAACTGTTTTTT

abundance: .
v_gene: TRBV24-1
d_gene: TRBD1
j_gene: TRBJ2-5
CDR3aa: CATSAGQGTETQYF
CDR3nt: TGTGCCACCAGCGCCGGACAGGGGACGGAGACCCAGTACTTC

abundance: .
v_gene: TRBV6-5
d_gene: TRBD1
j_gene: TRBJ1-6
CDR3aa: CASRPTGGKNSPLHF
CDR3nt: TGTGCCAGCAGACCGACAGGGGGCAAGAATTCACCCCTCCACTTT

abundance: .
v_gene: TRBV6-2/TRBV6-3
d_gene: .
j_gene: TRBJ1-2
CDR3aa: CASSYGGGINYGYTF
CDR3nt: TGTGCCAGCAGTTACGGTGGGGGGATTAACTATGGCTACACCTTC

abundance: .
v_gene: TRBV7-3
d_gene: TRBD1
j_gene: TRBJ1-6
CDR3aa: CASSSGQVGSPLHF
CDR3nt: TGTGCCAGCAGCTCGGGACAGGTCGGGTCACCCCTCCACTTT

abundance: .
v_gene: TRBV12-3/TRBV12-4
d_gene: TRBD1
j_gene: TRBJ2-7
CDR3aa: CASSHDRGYEQYF
CDR3nt: TGTGCCAGCAGTCACGACAGGGGCTACGAGCAGTACTTC